This T cell receptor beta chain was recovered during a study of shared clonotypes between healthy human individuals. Naivety among CD8 cells was defined by CD45RO negativity and positive CCR7 selection, thereby excluding terminally differentiated effector memory CD45RA+ cells. The CDR3 totals 17 residues. The V end was cut by 1 base, the J end by 8 bases, with 20 bases between. Germline assignment: CDR1 MGHRA and CDR2 YSYEKL. The table came from immunoSEQ multiplex PCR; TCRdb's copy has only in-frame clones and leaves some out. The table records more than 500,000 clones, approximately 95% of them present only once.

This TCR derives from a young woman in good health. The V and J genes are TRBV4-1 and TRBJ1-4, with D maybe TRBD1 (6 bases). Sequences were obtained from naive CD8+ T cells sorted from blood. This CDR3 is CASSQAMGHRGKEKLFF. CDR3 sequence (DNA): TGCGCCAGCAGCCAAGCCATGGGACACCGAGGGAAAGAAAAACTGTTTTTT.